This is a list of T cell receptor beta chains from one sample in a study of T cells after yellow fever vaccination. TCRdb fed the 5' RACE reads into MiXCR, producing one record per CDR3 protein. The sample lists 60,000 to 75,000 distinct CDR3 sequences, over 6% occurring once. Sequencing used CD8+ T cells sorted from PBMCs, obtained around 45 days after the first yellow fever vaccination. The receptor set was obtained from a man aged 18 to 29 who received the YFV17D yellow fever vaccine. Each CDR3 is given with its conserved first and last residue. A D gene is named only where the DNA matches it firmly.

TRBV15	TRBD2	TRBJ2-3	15	CATSSGEGDLDTQYF
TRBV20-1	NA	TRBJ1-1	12	CRPTDGYTEAFF
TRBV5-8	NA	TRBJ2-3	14	CASSPGGIPDTQYF
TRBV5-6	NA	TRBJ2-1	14	CASSLVRLNNEQFF
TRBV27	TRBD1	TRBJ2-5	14	CASSLGTGLKTQYF
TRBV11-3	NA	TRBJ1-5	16	CASSRGGEDSNQPQHF
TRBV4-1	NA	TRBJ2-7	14	CASSLPGTMHEQYF
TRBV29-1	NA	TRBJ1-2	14	CSVEVAGRFYGYTF
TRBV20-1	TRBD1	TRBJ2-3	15	CSARDNRGQIDTQYF
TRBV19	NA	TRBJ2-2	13	CASSMGYTGELFF
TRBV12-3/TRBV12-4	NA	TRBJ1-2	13	CASRGGVLLGYTF
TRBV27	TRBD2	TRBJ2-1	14	CASGPGGAYNEQFF
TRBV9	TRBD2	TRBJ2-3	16	CASSAGTSGVTDTQYF
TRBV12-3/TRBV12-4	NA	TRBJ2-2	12	CASSRSTGELFF
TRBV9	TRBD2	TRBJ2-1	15	CASSLGLAGGAEQFF
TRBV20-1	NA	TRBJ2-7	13	CSASKGKSYEQYF
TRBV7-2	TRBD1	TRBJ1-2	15	CASSPWDRGNYGYTF